The table lists the clone carrying this TCR beta chain with a few counts. The antigen remains undetermined. The sample originates from a study of T-cell reconstitution after alpha-beta-depleted transplantation in children. The TCRbeta library incorporated unique molecular identifiers. TCRdb called the PCR reads again in MiXCR, with one record for every CDR3 protein. The profile shows around 490,000 distinct CDR3 sequences, 9.5% to 12% of them singletons. General observations from the study: The high TCRbeta diversity at day 60 in some patients came from surviving recipient T cells and thymic progenitors. Several hundred graft clones that had expanded were reportedly the source of alpha-beta T cells about two months after transplant.

Sequencing was performed on PBMCs, mostly from graft donor cells, taken 180 days after TCRalphabeta/CD19-depleted stem cell transplant. The source is a female patient aged 2-10 years who had a stem cell transplant for aplastic anemia, so the T cells may come from the graft donor.

CDR3 nucleotides: TGTGCCAGCAGCTTAGTCAGCGGGATTTACAATGAGCAGTTCTTC. It yields the protein CASSLVSGIYNEQFF. The chain recombines TRBV7-2 with TRBJ2-1, with TRBD2 matching 7 bases. Germline loops: CDR1 SGHTA, CDR2 FQGNSA. V gave up 1 base and J gave up 4 bases; unmatched junction bases: 4. CDR3 length: 15 residues.